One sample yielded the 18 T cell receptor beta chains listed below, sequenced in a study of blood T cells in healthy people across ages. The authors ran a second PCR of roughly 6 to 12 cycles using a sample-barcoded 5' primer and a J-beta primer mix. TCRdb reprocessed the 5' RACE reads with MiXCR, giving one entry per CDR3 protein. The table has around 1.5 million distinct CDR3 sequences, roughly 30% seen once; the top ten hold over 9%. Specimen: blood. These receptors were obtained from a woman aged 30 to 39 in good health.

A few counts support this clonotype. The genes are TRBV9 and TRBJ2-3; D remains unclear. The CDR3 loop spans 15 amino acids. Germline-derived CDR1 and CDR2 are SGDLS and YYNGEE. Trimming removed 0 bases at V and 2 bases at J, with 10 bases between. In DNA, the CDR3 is TGTGCCAGCAGCGTAGAACCAACGGACACAGATACGCAGTATTTT. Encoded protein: CASSVEPTDTDTQYF.

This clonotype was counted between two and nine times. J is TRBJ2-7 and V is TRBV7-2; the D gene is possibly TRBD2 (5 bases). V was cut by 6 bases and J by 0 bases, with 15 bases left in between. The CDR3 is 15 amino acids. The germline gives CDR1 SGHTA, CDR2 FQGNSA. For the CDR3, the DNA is TGTGCCAGCAGTACGGGGATAGCCCACTCCTACGAGCAGTACTTC. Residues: CASSTGIAHSYEQYF. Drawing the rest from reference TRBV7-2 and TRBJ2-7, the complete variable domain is GAGVSQSPSNKVTEKGKDVELRCDPISGHTALYWYRQSLGQGLEFLIYFQGNSAPDKSGLPSDRFSAERTGGSVSTLTIQRTQQEDSAVYLCASSTGIAHSYEQYFGPGTRLTVT.

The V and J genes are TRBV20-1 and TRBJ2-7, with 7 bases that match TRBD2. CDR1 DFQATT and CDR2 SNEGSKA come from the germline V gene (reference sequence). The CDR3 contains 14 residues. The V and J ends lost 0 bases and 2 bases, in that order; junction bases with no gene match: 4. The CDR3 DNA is TGCAGTGCTAGAGAGCCTAGCGGTGCCTACGAGCAGTACTTC. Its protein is CSAREPSGAYEQYF.

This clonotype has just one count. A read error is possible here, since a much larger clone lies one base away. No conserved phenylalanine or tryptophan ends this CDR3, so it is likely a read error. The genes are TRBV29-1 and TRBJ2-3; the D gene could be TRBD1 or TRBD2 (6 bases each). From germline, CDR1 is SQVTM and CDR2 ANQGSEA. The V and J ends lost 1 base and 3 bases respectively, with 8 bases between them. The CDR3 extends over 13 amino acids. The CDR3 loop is CSVEAGATDTQYV. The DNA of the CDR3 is TGCAGCGTTGAAGCGGGGGCAACAGATACGCAGTATGTT.

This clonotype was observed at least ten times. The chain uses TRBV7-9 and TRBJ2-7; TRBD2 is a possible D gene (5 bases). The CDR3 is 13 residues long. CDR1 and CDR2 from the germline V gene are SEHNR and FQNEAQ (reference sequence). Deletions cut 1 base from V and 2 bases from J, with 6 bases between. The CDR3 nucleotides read TGTGCCAGCAGCTTAGTGGAGGCCTACGAGCAGTACTTC. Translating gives CASSLVEAYEQYF. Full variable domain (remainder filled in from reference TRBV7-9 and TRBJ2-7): DTGVSQNPRHKITKRGQNVTFRCDPISEHNRLYWYRQTLGQGPEFLTYFQNEAQLEKSRLLSDRFSAERPKGSFSTLEIQRTEQGDSAMYLCASSLVEAYEQYFGPGTRLTVT.

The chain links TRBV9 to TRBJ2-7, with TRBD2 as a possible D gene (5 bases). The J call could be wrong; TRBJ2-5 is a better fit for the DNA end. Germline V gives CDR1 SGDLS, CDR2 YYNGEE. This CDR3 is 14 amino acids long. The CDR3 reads CASSVTNGQETQYF. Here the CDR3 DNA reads TGTGCCAGCAGCGTGACTAACGGTCAAGAGACCCAGTACTTC.

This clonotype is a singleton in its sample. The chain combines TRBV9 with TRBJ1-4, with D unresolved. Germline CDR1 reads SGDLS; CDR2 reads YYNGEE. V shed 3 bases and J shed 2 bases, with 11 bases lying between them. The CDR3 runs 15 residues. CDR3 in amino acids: CASSAGGTTNEKLFF. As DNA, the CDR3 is TGTGCCAGCAGCGCAGGTGGCACCACTAATGAAAAACTGTTTTTT. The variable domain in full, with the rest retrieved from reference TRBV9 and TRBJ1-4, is DSGVTQTPKHLITATGQRVTLRCSPRSGDLSVYWYQQSLDQGLQFLIQYYNGEERAKGNILERFSAQQFPDLHSELNLSSLELGDSALYFCASSAGGTTNEKLFFGSGTQLSVL.

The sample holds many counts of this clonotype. The CDR3 here is CSVEDPETSYGYTF. CDR3 sequence (DNA): TGCAGCGTTGAAGATCCCGAGACATCCTATGGCTACACCTTC. The chain uses TRBV29-1 and TRBJ1-2; D is uncertain. V lost 0 bases and J lost 4, with 12 bases in between. Looked up from germline, CDR1 is SQVTM and CDR2 is ANQGSEA. The CDR3 is 14 amino acids.

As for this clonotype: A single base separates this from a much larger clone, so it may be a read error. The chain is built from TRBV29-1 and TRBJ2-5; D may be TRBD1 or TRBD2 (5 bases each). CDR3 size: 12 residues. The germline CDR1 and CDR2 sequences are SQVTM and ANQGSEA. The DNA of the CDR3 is TGCGGCGCAACAGAGGGGCAAGAGACCCAGTACTTC. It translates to CGATEGQETQYF.

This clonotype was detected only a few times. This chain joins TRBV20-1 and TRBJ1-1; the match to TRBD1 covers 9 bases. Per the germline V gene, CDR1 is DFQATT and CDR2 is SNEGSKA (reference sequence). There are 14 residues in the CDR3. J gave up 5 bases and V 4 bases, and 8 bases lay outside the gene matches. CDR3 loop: CSATSETGGTEAFF. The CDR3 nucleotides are TGCAGTGCTACCTCAGAGACAGGGGGGACTGAAGCTTTCTTT.

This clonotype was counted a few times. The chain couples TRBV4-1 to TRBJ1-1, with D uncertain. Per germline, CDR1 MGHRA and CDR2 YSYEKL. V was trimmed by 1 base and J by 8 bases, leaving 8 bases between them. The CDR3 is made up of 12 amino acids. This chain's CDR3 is CASSQVREEAFF. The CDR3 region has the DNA TGCGCCAGCAGCCAAGTGAGGGAAGAAGCTTTCTTT.

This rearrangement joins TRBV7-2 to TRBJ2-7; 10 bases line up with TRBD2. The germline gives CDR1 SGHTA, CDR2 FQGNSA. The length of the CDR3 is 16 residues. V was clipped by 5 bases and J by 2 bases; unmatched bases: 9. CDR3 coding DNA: TGTGCCAGCAGCGATGGGAGCGGGAGGGCCACCTACGAGCAGTACTTC. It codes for CASSDGSGRATYEQYF.

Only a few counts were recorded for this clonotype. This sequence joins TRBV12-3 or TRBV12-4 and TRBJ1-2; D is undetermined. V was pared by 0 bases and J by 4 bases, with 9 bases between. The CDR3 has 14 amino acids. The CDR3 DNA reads TGTGCCAGCAGTTTAGCCCAGATGATCTATGGCTACACCTTC. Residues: CASSLAQMIYGYTF.

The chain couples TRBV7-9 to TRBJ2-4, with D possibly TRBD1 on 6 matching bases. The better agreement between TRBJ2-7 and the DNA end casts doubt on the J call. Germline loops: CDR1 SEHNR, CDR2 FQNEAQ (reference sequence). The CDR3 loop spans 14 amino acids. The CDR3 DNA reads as TGTGCCAGCAGCCTACAGGGACGTGAAAACGAGCAGTACTTC. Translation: CASSLQGRENEQYF.

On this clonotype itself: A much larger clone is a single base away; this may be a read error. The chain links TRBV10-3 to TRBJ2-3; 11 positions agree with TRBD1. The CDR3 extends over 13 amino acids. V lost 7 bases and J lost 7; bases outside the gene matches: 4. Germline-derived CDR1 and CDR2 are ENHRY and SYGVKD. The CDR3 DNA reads TGTGCCATCACCGGGACAGGGGGTAATACGCAGTATTTT. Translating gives CAITGTGGNTQYF.

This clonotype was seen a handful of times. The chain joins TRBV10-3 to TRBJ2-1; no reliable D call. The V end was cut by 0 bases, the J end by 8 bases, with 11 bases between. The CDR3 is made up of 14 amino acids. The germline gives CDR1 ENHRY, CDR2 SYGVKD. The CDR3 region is CAISESAGNHEQFF. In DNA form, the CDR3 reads TGTGCCATCAGTGAGTCTGCTGGTAACCATGAGCAGTTCTTC.

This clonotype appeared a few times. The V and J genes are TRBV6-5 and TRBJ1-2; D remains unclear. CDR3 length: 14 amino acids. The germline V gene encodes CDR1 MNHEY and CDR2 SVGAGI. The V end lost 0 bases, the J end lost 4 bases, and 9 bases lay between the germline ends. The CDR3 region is CASSYSAEGYGYTF. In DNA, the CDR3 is TGTGCCAGCAGTTACTCGGCGGAAGGCTATGGCTACACCTTC.

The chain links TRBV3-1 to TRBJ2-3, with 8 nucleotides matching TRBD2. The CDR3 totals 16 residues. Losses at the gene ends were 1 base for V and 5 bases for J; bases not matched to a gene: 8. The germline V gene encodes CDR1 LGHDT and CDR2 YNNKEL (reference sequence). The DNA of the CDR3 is TGTGCCAGCAGCCAAGGGACTAGCCGTCGGCAAGATACGCAGTATTTT. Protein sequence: CASSQGTSRRQDTQYF.